This T cell receptor beta chain was documented in a study of blood T cells in healthy people across ages. Study results and caveats: Any changes in expanded clonotypes were possibly confounded, as donor CMV status remained unknown.

V gave up 10 bases and J gave up 0 bases, with 11 bases separating them. The V gene's germline CDR1 is SGHDT and CDR2 YYEEEE. This CDR3 spans 12 amino acids. Details on this clonotype: What it recognizes is unknown.

A J-beta primer mix and a sample-barcoded 5' primer were used in a second PCR of roughly 6 to 12 cycles. A template-switch adaptor that had 12 random nucleotides put a tag on each cDNA molecule. TCRdb reanalysed the 5' RACE reads using MiXCR and keeps one entry per CDR3 protein. This table holds approximately 800,000 distinct CDR3 sequences, approximately 67% found once. The TCR was taken from a man aged 25-45 years in good health. Source material: blood. The rearrangement links TRBV5-6 to TRBJ2-7; D is unresolved. As DNA, the CDR3 is TGTGCCTCAGGCATGAGCTCCTACGAGCAGTACTTC. This translates into CASGMSSYEQYF.